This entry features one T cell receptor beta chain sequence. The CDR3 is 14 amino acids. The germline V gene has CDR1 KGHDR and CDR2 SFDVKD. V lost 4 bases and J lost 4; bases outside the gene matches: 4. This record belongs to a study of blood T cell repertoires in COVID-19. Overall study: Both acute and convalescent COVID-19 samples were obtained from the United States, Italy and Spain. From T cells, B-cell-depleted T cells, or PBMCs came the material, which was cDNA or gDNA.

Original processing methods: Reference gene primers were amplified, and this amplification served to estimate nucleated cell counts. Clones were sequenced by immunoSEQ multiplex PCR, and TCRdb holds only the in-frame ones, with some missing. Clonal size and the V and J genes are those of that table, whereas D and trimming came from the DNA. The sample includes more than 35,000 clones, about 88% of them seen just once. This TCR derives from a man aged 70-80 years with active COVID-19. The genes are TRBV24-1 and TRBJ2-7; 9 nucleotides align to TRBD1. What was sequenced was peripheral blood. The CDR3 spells CATSEGQGRYEQYF. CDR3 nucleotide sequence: TGTGCCACCAGTGAGGGACAGGGCCGATACGAGCAGTACTTC.